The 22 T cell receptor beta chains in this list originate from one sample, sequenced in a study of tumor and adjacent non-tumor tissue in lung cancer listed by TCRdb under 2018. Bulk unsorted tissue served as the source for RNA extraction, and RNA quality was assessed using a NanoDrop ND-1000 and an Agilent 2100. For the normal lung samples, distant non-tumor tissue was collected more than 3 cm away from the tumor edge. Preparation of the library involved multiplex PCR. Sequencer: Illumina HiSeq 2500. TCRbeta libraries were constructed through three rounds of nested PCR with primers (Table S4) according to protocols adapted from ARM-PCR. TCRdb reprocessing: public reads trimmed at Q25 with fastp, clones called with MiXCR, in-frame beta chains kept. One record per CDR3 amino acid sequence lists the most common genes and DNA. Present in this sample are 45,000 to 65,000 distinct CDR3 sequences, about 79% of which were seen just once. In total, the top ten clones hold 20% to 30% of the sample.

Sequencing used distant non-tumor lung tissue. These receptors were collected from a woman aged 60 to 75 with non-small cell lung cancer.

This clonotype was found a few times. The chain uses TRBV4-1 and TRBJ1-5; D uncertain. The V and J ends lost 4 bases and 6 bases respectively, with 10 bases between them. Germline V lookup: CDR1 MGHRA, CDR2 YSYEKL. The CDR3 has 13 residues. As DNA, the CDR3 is TGCGCCAGCAGCCGCCGGCTCAGTCAGCCCCAGCATTTT. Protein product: CASSRRLSQPQHF.

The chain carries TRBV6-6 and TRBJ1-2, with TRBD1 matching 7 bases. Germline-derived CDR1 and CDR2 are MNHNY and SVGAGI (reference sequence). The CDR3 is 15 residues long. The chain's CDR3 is CPNSLGGAGDYGYTF. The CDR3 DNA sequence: TGTCCCAACAGTTTAGGGGGCGCGGGTGACTATGGCTACACCTTC.

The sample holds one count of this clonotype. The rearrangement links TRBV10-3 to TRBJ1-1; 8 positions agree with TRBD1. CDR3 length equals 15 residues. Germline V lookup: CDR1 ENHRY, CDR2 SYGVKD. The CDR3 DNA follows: TGTATCATCAGTGCCGAGGACAGGGTAAACACTGAAGCTTTCTTT. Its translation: CIISAEDRVNTEAFF.

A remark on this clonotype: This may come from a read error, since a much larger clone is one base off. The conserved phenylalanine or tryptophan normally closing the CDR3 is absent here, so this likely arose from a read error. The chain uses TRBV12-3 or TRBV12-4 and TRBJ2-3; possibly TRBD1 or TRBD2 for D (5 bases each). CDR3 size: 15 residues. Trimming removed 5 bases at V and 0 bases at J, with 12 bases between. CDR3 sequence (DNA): TGTGCCAGCAGTCACCGGGACGGTAGCACAGATACGCAGTATCTT. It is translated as CASSHRDGSTDTQYL.

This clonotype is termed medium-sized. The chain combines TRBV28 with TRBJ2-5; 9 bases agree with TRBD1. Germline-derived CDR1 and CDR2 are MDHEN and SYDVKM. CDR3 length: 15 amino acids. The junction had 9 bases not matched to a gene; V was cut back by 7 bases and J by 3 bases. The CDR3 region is CASTTRQGGEETQYF. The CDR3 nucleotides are TGTGCCAGCACCACCCGACAGGGGGGTGAAGAGACCCAGTACTTC.

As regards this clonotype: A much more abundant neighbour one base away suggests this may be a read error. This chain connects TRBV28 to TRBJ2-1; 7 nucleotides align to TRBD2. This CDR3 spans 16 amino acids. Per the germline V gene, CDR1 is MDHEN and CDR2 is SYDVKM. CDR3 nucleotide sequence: TGTACCAGCAATAACCTAGCGGACCCTTCCTACAATGAGCAGTTCTTC. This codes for CTSNNLADPSYNEQFF.

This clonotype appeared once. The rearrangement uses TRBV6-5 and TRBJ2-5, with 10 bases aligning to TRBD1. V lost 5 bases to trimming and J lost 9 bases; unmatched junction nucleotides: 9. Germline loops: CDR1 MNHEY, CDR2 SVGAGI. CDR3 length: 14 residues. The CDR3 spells CASSRTGGQDAQYF. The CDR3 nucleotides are TGTGCCAGCAGTCGGACAGGGGGTCAAGATGCCCAGTACTTC.

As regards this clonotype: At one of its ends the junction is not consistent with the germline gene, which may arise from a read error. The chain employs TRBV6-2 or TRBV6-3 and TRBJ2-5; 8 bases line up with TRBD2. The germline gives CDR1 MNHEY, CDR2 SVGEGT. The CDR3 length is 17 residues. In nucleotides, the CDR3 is TGTGCCAGCAGTCACGGGGGACATGTCGGGGGACTAGAGACACAGTACTTC. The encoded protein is CASSHGGHVGGLETQYF.

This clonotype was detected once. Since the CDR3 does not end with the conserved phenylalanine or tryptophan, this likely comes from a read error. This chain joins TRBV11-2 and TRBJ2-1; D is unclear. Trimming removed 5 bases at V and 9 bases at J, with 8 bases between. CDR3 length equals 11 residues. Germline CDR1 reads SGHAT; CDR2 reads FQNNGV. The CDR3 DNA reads TGTGCCAGCAGCCCCCATATTGAGCAGTTCTTA. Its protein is CASSPHIEQFL.

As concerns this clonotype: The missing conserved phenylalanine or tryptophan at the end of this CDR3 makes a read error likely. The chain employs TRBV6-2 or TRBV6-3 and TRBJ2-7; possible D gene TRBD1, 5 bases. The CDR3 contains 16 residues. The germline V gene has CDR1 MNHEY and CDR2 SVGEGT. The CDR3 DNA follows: TGTGCCAGCAGCTACTCGTTACAGGCTCCTTACTACGAGCAGTACTTA. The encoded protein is CASSYSLQAPYYEQYL.

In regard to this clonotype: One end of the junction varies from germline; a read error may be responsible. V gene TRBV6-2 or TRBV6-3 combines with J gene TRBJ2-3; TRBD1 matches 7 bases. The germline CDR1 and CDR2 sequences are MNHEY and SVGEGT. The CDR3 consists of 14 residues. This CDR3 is CASKRTGPTGTQYF. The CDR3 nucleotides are TGTGCCAGCAAGCGGACAGGCCCTACAGGTACGCAGTATTTT.

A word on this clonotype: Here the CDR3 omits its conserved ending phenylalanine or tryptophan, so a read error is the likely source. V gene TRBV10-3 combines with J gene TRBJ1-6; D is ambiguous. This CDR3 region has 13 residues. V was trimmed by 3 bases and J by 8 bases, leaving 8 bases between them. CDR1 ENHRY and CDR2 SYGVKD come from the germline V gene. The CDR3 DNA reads TGTGCCATCAGTGATATGTCTGATTCACCCCTCCACTAT. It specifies CAISDMSDSPLHY.

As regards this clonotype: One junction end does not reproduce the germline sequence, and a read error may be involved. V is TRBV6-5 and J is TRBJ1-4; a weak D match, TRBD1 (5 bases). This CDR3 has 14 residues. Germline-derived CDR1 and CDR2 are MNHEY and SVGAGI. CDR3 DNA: TGTGCCAGTGTCCCAGGGACTTCGGATGAAAAACCGTTTTTT. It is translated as CASVPGTSDEKPFF.

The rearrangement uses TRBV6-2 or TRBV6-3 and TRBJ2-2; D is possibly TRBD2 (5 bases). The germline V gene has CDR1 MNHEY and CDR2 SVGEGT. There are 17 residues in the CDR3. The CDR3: CVCSYTQQRAKTGELFF. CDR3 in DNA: TGTGTCTGCAGTTACACCCAACAGAGGGCCAAAACCGGGGAGCTGTTTTTT.

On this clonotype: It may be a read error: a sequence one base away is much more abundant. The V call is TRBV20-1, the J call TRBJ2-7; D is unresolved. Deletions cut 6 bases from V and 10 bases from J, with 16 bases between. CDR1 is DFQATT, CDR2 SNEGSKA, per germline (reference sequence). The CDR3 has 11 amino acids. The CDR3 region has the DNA TGCAGTGCCACCCGCGACGGAAATCAGTACTTC. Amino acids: CSATRDGNQYF.

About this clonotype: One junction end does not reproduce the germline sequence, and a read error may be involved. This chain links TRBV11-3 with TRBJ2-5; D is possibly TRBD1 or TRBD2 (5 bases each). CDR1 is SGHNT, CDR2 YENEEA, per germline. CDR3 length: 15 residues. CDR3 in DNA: TGTGCCAACAGCCCTTGGGGGACGGCACAAGAGACCCAGTACTTC. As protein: CANSPWGTAQETQYF.

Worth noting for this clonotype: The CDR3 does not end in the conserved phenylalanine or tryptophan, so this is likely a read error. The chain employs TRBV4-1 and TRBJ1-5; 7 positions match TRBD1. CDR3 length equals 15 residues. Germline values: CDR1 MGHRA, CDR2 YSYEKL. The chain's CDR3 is CASSQTGIVHQPQHS. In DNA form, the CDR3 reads TGCGCCAGCAGCCAGACAGGGATTGTTCATCAGCCGCAGCATTCT.

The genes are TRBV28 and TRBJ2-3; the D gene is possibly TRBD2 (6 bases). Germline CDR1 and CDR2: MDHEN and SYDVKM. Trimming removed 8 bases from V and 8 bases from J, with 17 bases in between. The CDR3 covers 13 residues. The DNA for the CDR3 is TGTGCCAGCCGTAGCGGAGGCATAGGTACGCAGTATTTT. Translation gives CASRSGGIGTQYF.

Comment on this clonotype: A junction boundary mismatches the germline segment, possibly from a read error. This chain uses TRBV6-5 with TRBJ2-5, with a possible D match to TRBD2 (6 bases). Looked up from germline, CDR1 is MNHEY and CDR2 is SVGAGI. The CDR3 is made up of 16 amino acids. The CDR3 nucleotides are TGTGCCAGCGGGCGGGGTGGGTCACACGGCCAAGAGGCCCAGTATTTC. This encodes CASGRGGSHGQEAQYF.

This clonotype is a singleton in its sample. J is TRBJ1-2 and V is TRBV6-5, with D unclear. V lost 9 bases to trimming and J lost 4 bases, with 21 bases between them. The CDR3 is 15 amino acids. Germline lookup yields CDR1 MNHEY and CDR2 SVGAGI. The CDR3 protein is CASSVDPNPSYGYTF. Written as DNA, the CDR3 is TGTGCCAGTAGCGTAGACCCTAACCCTAGCTATGGCTACACCTTC.

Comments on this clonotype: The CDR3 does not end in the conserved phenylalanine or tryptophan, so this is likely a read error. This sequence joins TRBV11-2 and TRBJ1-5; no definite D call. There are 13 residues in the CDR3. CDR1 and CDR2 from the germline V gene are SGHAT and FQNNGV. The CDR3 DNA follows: TGTGCCATCAGCTATCATAGCAATCAGTCCCAGCATCTT. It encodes CAISYHSNQSQHL.

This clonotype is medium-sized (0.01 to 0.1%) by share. The CDR3 sequence: CASSPQEGWRGYTF. The CDR3 coding sequence is TGTGCCAGCAGCCCCCAGGAGGGGTGGAGGGGCTACACCTTC. The V call is TRBV6-2 or TRBV6-3, the J call TRBJ1-2, with a possible D match to TRBD1 (5 bases). Trimming stripped 6 bases from V and 8 bases from J, with 19 bases between. Germline values: CDR1 MNHEY, CDR2 SVGEGT. This CDR3 spans 14 amino acids.